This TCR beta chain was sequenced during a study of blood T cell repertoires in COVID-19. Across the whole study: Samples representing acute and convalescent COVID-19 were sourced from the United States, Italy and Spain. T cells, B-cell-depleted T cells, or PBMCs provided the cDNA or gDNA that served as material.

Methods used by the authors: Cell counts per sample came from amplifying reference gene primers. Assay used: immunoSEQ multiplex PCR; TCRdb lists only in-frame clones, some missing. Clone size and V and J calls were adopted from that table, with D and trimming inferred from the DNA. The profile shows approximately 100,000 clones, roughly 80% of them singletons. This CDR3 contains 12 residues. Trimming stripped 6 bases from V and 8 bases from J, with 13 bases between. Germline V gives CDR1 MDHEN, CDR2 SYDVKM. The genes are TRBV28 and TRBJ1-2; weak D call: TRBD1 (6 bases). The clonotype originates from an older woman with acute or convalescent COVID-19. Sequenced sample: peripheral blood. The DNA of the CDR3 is TGTGCCAGCAGACAGGGCATGGTCGGCTACACCTTC. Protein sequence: CASRQGMVGYTF.